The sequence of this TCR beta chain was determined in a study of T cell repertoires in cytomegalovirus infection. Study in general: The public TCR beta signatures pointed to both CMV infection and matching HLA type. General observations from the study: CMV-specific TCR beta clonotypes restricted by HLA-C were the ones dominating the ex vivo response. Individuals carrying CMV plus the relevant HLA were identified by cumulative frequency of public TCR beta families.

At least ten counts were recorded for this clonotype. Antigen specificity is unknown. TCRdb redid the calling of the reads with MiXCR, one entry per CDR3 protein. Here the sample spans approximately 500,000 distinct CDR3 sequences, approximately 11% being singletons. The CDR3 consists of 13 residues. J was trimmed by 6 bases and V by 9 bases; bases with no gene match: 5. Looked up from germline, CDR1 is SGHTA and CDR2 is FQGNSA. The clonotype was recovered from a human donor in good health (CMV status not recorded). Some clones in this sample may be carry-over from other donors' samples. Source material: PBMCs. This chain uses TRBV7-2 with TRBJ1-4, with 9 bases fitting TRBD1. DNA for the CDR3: TGTGCCAGTCACAGGGGGCTGTATGAAAAACTGTTTTTT. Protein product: CASHRGLYEKLFF. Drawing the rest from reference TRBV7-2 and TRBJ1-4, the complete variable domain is GAGVSQSPSNKVTEKGKDVELRCDPISGHTALYWYRQSLGQGLEFLIYFQGNSAPDKSGLPSDRFSAERTGGSVSTLTIQRTQQEDSAVYLCASHRGLYEKLFFGSGTQLSVL.